Presented here are 21 T cell receptor beta chains from one specimen sequenced in a study of blood T cell repertoires in COVID-19. The table came from immunoSEQ multiplex PCR; TCRdb's copy has only in-frame clones and leaves some out. The sample lists 77,000 or so clones; roughly four fifths were seen once. The sample was peripheral blood. Receptors were obtained from a woman of 80 years or more with active or convalescent COVID-19.

CDR3 in amino acids: CASIGQGNNEQFF. The DNA for the CDR3 is TGTGCCAGCATAGGGCAGGGAAACAATGAGCAGTTCTTC. V usage is TRBV2 and J usage is TRBJ2-1; TRBD1 is a possible D gene (5 bases). CDR1 is SNHLY, CDR2 FYNNEI, per germline. The CDR3 consists of 13 residues. V lost 7 bases, J lost 5 bases, and 12 bases lay in between.

The rearrangement uses TRBV21-1 and TRBJ2-7; TRBD1, the table's D call, was not compared with the DNA. TRBV21-1 counts as a pseudogene. The CDR3 is 13 amino acids. The CDR3 region is CASSRRVTYEQYF. CDR3 nucleotides: TGTGCCAGCAGCCGCAGGGTTACCTACGAGCAGTACTTC.

V is TRBV7-2 and J is TRBJ2-3; D is ambiguous. The germline V and J ends were trimmed by 1 base and 9 bases, with 8 bases remaining between them. The length of the CDR3 is 12 residues. Germline V lookup: CDR1 SGHTA, CDR2 FQGNSA. The CDR3 DNA is TGTGCCAGCAGCTTAGATCTTTCCACGCAGTATTTT. Protein sequence: CASSLDLSTQYF.

The rearrangement links TRBV10-3 to TRBJ2-7; tentatively, D is TRBD1 (6 bases). The germline V gene encodes CDR1 ENHRY and CDR2 SYGVKD. V lost 5 bases and J 3 bases, leaving 14 bases between the germline ends. The CDR3 totals 14 residues. The CDR3 protein is CAISPRDNFYEQYF. The CDR3 DNA is TGTGCCATCAGTCCCCGGGACAATTTCTACGAGCAGTACTTC.

The V call is TRBV5-5, the J call TRBJ2-5; D unresolved. Germline CDR1 is SGHKS and CDR2 is YYEKEE (reference sequence). V shed 0 bases and J shed 4 bases, with 7 bases lying between them. There are 13 residues in the CDR3. The CDR3 DNA sequence: TGTGCCAGCAGCTTGGCCGCAGTAGAGACCCAGTACTTC. As protein: CASSLAAVETQYF.

The J gene is TRBJ1-3, the V gene TRBV28, with D uncertain. V lost 8 bases, J lost 2 bases, and 10 bases lay in between. CDR1 and CDR2 from the germline V gene are MDHEN and SYDVKM. CDR3 length equals 13 residues. In nucleotides, the CDR3 is TGTGCCAGCTCGACATTGGCTGGAAACACCATATATTTT. It yields the protein CASSTLAGNTIYF.

The chain carries TRBV7-2 and TRBJ1-1; 9 nucleotides agree with TRBD1. The CDR3 consists of 14 residues. Germline CDR1 SGHTA, CDR2 FQGNSA. V shed 7 bases and J 7 bases; nucleotides not matched to a gene: 10. The CDR3, as DNA: TGTGCCAGCACACAACACGGGACAGGGCGTGAAGCTTTCTTT. Its translation is CASTQHGTGREAFF.

The chain links TRBV28 to TRBJ1-4; D possibly corresponds to TRBD1 (6 bases). V lost 3 bases and J 4 bases, leaving 12 bases between the germline ends. In germline, CDR1 is MDHEN, CDR2 SYDVKM. The length of the CDR3 is 15 residues. CDR3 sequence (DNA): TGTGCCAGCAGTTTCGGACAGAATTATAATGAAAAACTGTTTTTT. Protein product: CASSFGQNYNEKLFF.

This sequence joins TRBV27 and TRBJ1-4; D is uncertain. Germline CDR1 and CDR2: MNHEY and SMNVEV (reference sequence). CDR3 length equals 17 residues. The germline V and J ends were trimmed by 1 base and 10 bases, with 22 bases remaining between them. CDR3 sequence (DNA): TGTGCCAGCAGTTTATTTGGGCCCCCTGAAATTATCGGAAAACTGTTTTTT. The encoded protein is CASSLFGPPEIIGKLFF.

The rearrangement uses TRBV7-2 and TRBJ2-1, with D tentatively TRBD1 (7 bases). V was shortened by 4 bases and J by 5 bases, with 15 bases between the two germline ends. This CDR3 region has 15 residues. Germline V lookup: CDR1 SGHTA, CDR2 FQGNSA. The CDR3, as DNA: TGTGCCAGCAGCTCAGGGGGACTGGATGACAATGAGCAGTTCTTC. This gives the protein CASSSGGLDDNEQFF.

The CDR3 region has the DNA TGTGCCATCAGTGGGGGAGGTGGTAACTATGGCTACACCTTC. It translates to CAISGGGGNYGYTF. The genes are TRBV10-3 and TRBJ1-2, with D unclear. The germline V gene has CDR1 ENHRY and CDR2 SYGVKD. Trimming stripped 4 bases from V and 1 base from J, with 10 bases between. This CDR3 comprises 14 residues.

V is TRBV7-6 and J is TRBJ2-3; the match to TRBD2 covers 8 bases. The germline V gene has CDR1 SGHVS and CDR2 FNYEAQ. The CDR3 runs 14 residues. Trimming cost V 5 bases and J 2 bases; bases outside gene matches: 3. The CDR3 region is CASSPAGDTDTQYF. The CDR3 DNA follows: TGTGCCAGCAGCCCAGCGGGGGACACAGATACGCAGTATTTT.

The chain has TRBV9 and TRBJ2-1; 7 positions agree with TRBD2. The CDR3 contains 15 residues. CDR1 and CDR2 (germline): SGDLS, YYNGEE. V gave up 3 bases and J gave up 7 bases; unmatched junction bases: 10. CDR3 loop: CASSGHPTSDNEQFF. The CDR3 DNA is TGTGCCAGCAGCGGGCACCCAACTAGCGATAATGAGCAGTTCTTC.

The rearrangement links TRBV24-1 to TRBJ1-2; no clear D gene. Trimming removed 5 bases from V and 1 base from J, with 4 bases in between. The CDR3 contains 12 residues. CDR1 KGHDR and CDR2 SFDVKD come from the germline V gene. The CDR3 here is CATSASNYGYTF. The CDR3, as DNA: TGTGCCACCAGTGCGAGTAACTATGGCTACACCTTC.

The chain is built from TRBV9 and TRBJ1-1; TRBD1 agrees at 7 bases. CDR1 and CDR2 (germline): SGDLS, YYNGEE. Unmatched junction bases numbered 4, after V lost 2 bases and J lost 0 bases. The CDR3 spans 15 residues. CDR3 coding DNA: TGTGCCAGCAGCGTTACAGGGGACTTGAACACTGAAGCTTTCTTT. As protein: CASSVTGDLNTEAFF.

The chain couples TRBV3-1 (or the pseudogene TRBV3-2) to TRBJ1-2; 7 bases match TRBD1. Germline CDR1 is LGHDT and CDR2 is YNNKEL (reference sequence). CDR3 length equals 14 residues. V lost 3 bases and J lost 0; bases outside the gene matches: 1. The CDR3 nucleotides are TGTGCCAGCAGCCATGGGACAGCTAACTATGGCTACACCTTC. Its translation: CASSHGTANYGYTF.

This clone was counted a few times. At one end the junction does not follow the germline gene, possibly because of a read error. This sample also contains other DNA sequences that code for the same CDR3. The chain couples TRBV7-7 to TRBJ2-5, with 9 bases matching TRBD1. The CDR3 covers 13 residues. Germline CDR1 is SSHAT and CDR2 is FNYEAQ (reference sequence). CDR3 nucleotide sequence: TGTGCTAGCAGCCGGGACAGGGAGGAGACCCAGTACTTC. Protein product: CASSRDREETQYF.

V is TRBV28 and J is TRBJ1-5; 7 nucleotides agree with TRBD1. The junction had 4 bases not matched to a gene; V was cut back by 10 bases and J by 4 bases. The CDR3 is made up of 12 amino acids. Per the germline V gene, CDR1 is MDHEN and CDR2 is SYDVKM. Here the CDR3 DNA reads TGTGCCATCAGGGGGAGAAATCAGCCCCAGCATTTT. Protein: CAIRGRNQPQHF.

This clone was seen more than once but under ten times. The CDR3 loop is CASSILAGGVDTQYF. The CDR3 coding sequence is TGTGCCAGCAGTATTCTAGCGGGGGGTGTAGATACGCAGTATTTT. The chain links TRBV6-5 to TRBJ2-3, with 11 bases matching TRBD2. Germline CDR1 reads MNHEY; CDR2 reads SVGAGI. CDR3 size: 15 residues. V shed 5 bases and J 5 bases; nucleotides not matched to a gene: 6.

This clone was observed once. This chain links TRBV7-9 with TRBJ2-7, with TRBD1 matching 8 bases. The CDR3 loop spans 15 amino acids. Germline values: CDR1 SEHNR, CDR2 FQNEAQ (reference sequence). The J segment lost 2 bases and the V segment lost 5 bases, leaving 8 bases of the junction unmatched. CDR3: CASSPRQGRTYEQYF. CDR3 bases: TGTGCCAGCAGCCCGCGACAGGGGAGGACCTACGAGCAGTACTTC.

The V call is TRBV3-1 (or the pseudogene TRBV3-2), the J call TRBJ1-4; D not resolved. V shed 4 bases and J shed 4 bases, with 13 bases lying between them. The CDR3 spans 15 residues. Germline assignment: CDR1 LGHDT and CDR2 YNNKEL (reference sequence). Here the CDR3 reads CASSPDLGGNEKLFF. The CDR3 coding sequence is TGTGCCAGCAGCCCGGACCTAGGAGGTAATGAAAAACTGTTTTTT.